This TCR beta chain was obtained from a study of glioma-infiltrating T cells. Study results and caveats: Only very few CDR3 sequences appeared in both tissue and blood.

From germline, CDR1 is ENHRY and CDR2 SYGVKD. V lost 9 bases and J lost 5; bases outside the gene matches: 8. CDR3 length equals 13 residues. Amplification of TCR alpha and beta CDR3 regions from RNA used iRepertoire nested multiplex PCR. Each CDR3 protein gets one entry after TCRdb re-called the multiplex PCR reads with MiXCR. The sample yields 170,000 or so distinct CDR3 sequences, over 40% seen once. Of note for this clonotype: Its antigen is still unknown. This may come from a read error, since a much larger clone is one base off.

The source material was glioma tissue, nonneoplastic brain tissue, or PBMCs (not recorded which). The chain uses TRBV10-3 and TRBJ2-3; the match to TRBD2 covers 7 bases. The TCR comes from a human donor with low-grade glioma or glioblastoma, undergoing nonglioma brain surgery, or in good health (not recorded which). CDR3 sequence: CAMRRESEDTQYF. Written as DNA, the CDR3 is TGTGCCATGAGGCGGGAGTCAGAAGATACGCAGTATTTT.